The T cell receptor beta chain described here comes from a study of brain T cells in children with intractable seizures. Germline V gives CDR1 MNHEY, CDR2 SVGAGI. The V end lost 6 bases, the J end lost 3 bases, and 15 bases lay between the germline ends. The CDR3 is 15 residues long. Data came from immunoSEQ multiplex PCR; TCRdb stores just in-frame clones and leaves some out. The sample yields about 350,000 clones, more than 85% seen once. On this clone itself: The antigen remains undetermined.

As for time point: blood from clinic visit 5 months post-surgery; TSC patient then seizure free. The sequenced cases were selected for having the highest brain T cell transcript signatures. Pre-surgery treatment included at least one anti-epileptic drug. Study results and limitations: HCMV serostatus was not known, and viral specificity came from CDR3 similarity only. Clones missing pre-surgery may reflect undersampling of that blood sample.

Sample: peripheral blood, taken roughly 5 months after surgery. This TCR was recovered from a boy younger than two with tuberous sclerosis and intractable seizures. This chain links TRBV6-5 with TRBJ2-1; D unclear. The CDR3, as DNA: TGTGCCAGCAGCCAAGCCGGACGGAACTACAATGAGCAGTTCTTC. Translating gives CASSQAGRNYNEQFF.